This TCR beta chain was retrieved from a study of blood T cells in healthy people across ages. Regarding this clonotype: Mismatch with germline at one junction end may stem from a read error.

The germline CDR1 and CDR2 sequences are LGHNA and YNFKEQ. This CDR3 comprises 15 residues. Together with a sample-barcoded 5' primer, a J-beta primer mix was included in a second PCR lasting roughly 6 to 12 cycles. Via MiXCR, TCRdb re-called the 5' RACE reads, giving one row per CDR3 protein. The sample has about a million distinct CDR3 sequences; around two fifths are singletons. Sequencing input: blood. This clonotype originated in a man between 18 and 35 years old in good health. The chain couples TRBV4-2 to TRBJ1-1; weak D call: TRBD1 (6 bases). CDR3: CASGQITEGETEAFF. The CDR3 nucleotides read TGTGCCAGCGGCCAAATAACGGAGGGGGAGACTGAAGCTTTCTTT.